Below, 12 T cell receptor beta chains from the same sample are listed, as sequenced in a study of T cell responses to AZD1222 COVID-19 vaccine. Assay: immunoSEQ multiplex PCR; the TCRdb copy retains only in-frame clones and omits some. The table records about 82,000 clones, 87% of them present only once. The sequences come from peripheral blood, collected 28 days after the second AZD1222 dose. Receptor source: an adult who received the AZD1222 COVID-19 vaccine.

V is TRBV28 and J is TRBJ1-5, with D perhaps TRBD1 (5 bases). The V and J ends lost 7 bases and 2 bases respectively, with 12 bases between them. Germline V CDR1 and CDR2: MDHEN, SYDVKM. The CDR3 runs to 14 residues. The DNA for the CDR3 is TGTGCCAGCAAAACTCCGGGGGGCAATCAGCCCCAGCATTTT. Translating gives CASKTPGGNQPQHF.

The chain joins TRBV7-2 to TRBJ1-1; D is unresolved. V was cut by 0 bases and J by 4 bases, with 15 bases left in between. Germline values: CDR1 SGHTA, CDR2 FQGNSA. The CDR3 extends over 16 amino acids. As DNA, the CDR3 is TGTGCCAGCAGCTTAGCGCTTTTAGGTTCTGGCACTGAAGCTTTCTTT. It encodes CASSLALLGSGTEAFF.

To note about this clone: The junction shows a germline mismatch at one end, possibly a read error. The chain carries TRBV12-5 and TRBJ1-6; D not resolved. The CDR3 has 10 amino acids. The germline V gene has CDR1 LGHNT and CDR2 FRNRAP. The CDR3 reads CTPYNSPLHF. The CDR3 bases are TGCACCCCCTATAATTCACCCCTCCACTTT.

The CDR3 sequence: CAILSEGRNEQFF. DNA of the CDR3: TGTGCCATCTTGTCCGAGGGCAGGAATGAGCAGTTCTTC. The V call is TRBV10-3, the J call TRBJ2-1, with D perhaps TRBD2 (5 bases). The CDR3 length is 13 residues. Germline values: CDR1 ENHRY, CDR2 SYGVKD. With 8 bases removed from V and 7 bases from J, the gap between germline ends came to 15 bases.

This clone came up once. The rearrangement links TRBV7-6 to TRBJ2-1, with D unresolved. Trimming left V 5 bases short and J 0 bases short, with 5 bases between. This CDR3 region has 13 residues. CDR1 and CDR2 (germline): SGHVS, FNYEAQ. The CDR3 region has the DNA TGTGCCAGCAGCAGGAGCTCCTACAATGAGCAGTTCTTC. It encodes CASSRSSYNEQFF.

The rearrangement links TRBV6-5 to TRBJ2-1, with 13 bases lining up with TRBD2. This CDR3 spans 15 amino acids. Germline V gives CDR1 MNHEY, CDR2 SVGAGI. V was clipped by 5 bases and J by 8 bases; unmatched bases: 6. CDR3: CASSRTSGGRYEQFF. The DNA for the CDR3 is TGTGCCAGCAGTCGGACTAGCGGGGGAAGGTATGAGCAGTTCTTC.

In DNA form, the CDR3 reads TGTGCCAGCAGCCACGGGGGGAGGGCGGTAGCTTTCTTT. It codes for CASSHGGRAVAFF. The chain joins TRBV7-2 to TRBJ1-1; the D gene is possibly TRBD1 (5 bases). Germline assignment: CDR1 SGHTA and CDR2 FQGNSA. The germline V and J ends were trimmed by 5 bases and 10 bases, with 17 bases remaining between them. CDR3 length: 13 residues.

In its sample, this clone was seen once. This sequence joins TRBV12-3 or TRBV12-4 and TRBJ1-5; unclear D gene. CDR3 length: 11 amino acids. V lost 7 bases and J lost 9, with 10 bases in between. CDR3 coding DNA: TGTGCCAGCATGTTTAGTCCGCCCCAGCATTTT. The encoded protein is CASMFSPPQHF.

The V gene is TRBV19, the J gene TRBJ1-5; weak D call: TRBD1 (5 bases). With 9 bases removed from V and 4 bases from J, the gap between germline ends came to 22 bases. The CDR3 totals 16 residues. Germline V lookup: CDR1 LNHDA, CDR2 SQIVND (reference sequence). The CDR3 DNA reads TGTGCCAGCTCCGACGGAACAGGCCGGTTTAATCAGCCCCAGCATTTT. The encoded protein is CASSDGTGRFNQPQHF.

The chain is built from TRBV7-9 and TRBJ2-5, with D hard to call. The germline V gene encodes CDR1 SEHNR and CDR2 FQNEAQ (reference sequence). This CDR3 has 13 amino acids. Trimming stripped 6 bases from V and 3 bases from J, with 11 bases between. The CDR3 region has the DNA TGTGCCAGCAGGCCGACCCCCAAAGAGACCCAGTACTTC. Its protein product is CASRPTPKETQYF.

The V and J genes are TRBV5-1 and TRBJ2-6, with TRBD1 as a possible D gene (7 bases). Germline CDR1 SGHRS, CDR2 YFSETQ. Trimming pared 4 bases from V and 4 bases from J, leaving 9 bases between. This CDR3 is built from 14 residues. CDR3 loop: CASSQGGGANVLTF. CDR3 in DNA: TGCGCCAGCAGCCAGGGGGGAGGGGCCAACGTCCTGACTTTC. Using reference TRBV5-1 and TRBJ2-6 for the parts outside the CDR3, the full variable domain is KAGVTQTPRYLIKTRGQQVTLSCSPISGHRSVSWYQQTPGQGLQFLFEYFSETQRNKGNFPGRFSGRQFSNSRSEMNVSTLELGDSALYLCASSQGGGANVLTFGAGSRLTVL.

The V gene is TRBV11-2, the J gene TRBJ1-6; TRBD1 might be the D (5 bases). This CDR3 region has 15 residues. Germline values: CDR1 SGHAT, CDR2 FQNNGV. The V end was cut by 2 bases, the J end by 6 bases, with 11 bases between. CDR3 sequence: CASSLSGGLNSPLHF. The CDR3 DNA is TGTGCCAGCAGCTTAAGTGGGGGTCTTAATTCACCCCTCCACTTT.